These 25 T cell receptor beta chains originate from one sample sequenced in a study of cytomegalovirus exposure and HLA in healthy donors. PCR was performed using 60 Vbeta and 13 Jbeta primers. Generated by immunoSEQ multiplex PCR, the TCRdb table keeps only in-frame clones and is missing some. The sample consists of around 140,000 clones, 78% of them appearing once. Sequenced: PBMCs. Receptor source: a woman between 18 and 30 years old in good health and CMV-seropositive.

The chain combines TRBV5-6 with TRBJ1-5; no clear D gene. Deletions cut 0 bases from V and 4 bases from J, with 8 bases between. The CDR3 has 14 amino acids. CDR1 is SGHDT, CDR2 YYEEEE, per germline. CDR3 in amino acids: CASSLATRNQPQHF. CDR3 nucleotide sequence: TGTGCCAGCAGCTTGGCCACAAGAAATCAGCCCCAGCATTTT.

This clone was seen only once. The genes are TRBV6-1 and TRBJ1-5; TRBD1 matches at 7 bases. Germline trimming cut 9 bases from V and 7 bases from J; bases unmatched to any gene: 6. Looked up from germline, CDR1 is MNHNS and CDR2 is SASEGT. This CDR3 contains 12 residues. The CDR3 nucleotides are TGTGCCAGTCGGACAGGAGGACAGCCCCAGCATTTT. Residues: CASRTGGQPQHF.

This chain uses TRBV5-1 with TRBJ1-5, with D unresolved. V was shortened by 2 bases and J by 7 bases, with 10 bases between the two germline ends. Germline CDR1 is SGHRS and CDR2 is YFSETQ. CDR3 size: 13 residues. CDR3 sequence: CASSLRGSQPQHF. The CDR3 DNA is TGCGCCAGCAGCTTACGCGGGTCCCAGCCCCAGCATTTT.

The genes are TRBV5-8 and TRBJ1-4; TRBD1 matches 8 bases. Germline assignment: CDR1 SGHTS and CDR2 YDEGEE. The CDR3 has 17 residues. The J segment lost 0 bases and the V segment lost 4 bases, leaving 8 bases of the junction unmatched. Here the CDR3 reads CASSLRGRGTTNEKLFF. CDR3 in DNA: TGTGCCAGCAGCCTCAGGGGGCGGGGGACAACTAATGAAAAACTGTTTTTT. The variable domain in full, completed from reference TRBV5-8 and TRBJ1-4, reads EAGVTQSPTHLIKTRGQQATLRCSPISGHTSVYWYQQALGLGLQFLLWYDEGEERNRGNFPPRFSGRQFPNYSSELNVNALELEDSALYLCASSLRGRGTTNEKLFFGSGTQLSVL.

This clone has just one count. The chain is built from TRBV6-1 and TRBJ2-7; 7 bases are a match to TRBD2. This CDR3 is 15 amino acids long. In germline, CDR1 is MNHNS, CDR2 SASEGT. V shed 11 bases and J 2 bases; nucleotides not matched to a gene: 15. This CDR3 is CAVRKGLADPYEQYF. As DNA, the CDR3 is TGTGCCGTCAGAAAGGGGCTAGCGGACCCCTACGAGCAGTACTTC.

This clone came up once. This chain joins TRBV15 and TRBJ2-1; the match to TRBD1 covers 7 bases. This CDR3 comprises 15 residues. Germline V gene data show CDR1 as LNHNV and CDR2 as YYDKDF (reference sequence). The CDR3 DNA sequence: TGTGCTGCTAAAACCGGGACAGACGTTTACAATGAGCAGTTCTTC. Its protein product is CAAKTGTDVYNEQFF.

This clone was detected only a few times. The genes are TRBV15 and TRBJ1-5; possibly TRBD1 for D (6 bases). V lost 1 base and J 1 base, leaving 8 bases between the germline ends. Germline V gives CDR1 LNHNV, CDR2 YYDKDF (reference sequence). This CDR3 is built from 15 residues. Here the CDR3 reads CATSRGGGSNQPQHF. The CDR3 DNA is TGTGCCACCAGCAGAGGAGGGGGAAGCAATCAGCCCCAGCATTTT.

This clone was recorded a few times. The CDR3 DNA sequence: TGTGCCAGCTCAAGAGCGGGGACTAGCCCAATTTCTGAGCAGTTCTTC. Residues: CASSRAGTSPISEQFF. This rearrangement joins TRBV18 to TRBJ2-1; 9 bases fit TRBD2. This CDR3 has 16 amino acids. Germline-derived CDR1 and CDR2 are KGHSH and LQKENI. After removal of 5 bases from V and 9 bases from J, the junction contained 14 bases not matched to a gene. Supplemented by reference TRBV18 and TRBJ2-1, the full variable domain reads NAGVMQNPRHLVRRRGQEARLRCSPMKGHSHVYWYRQLPEEGLKFMVYLQKENIIDESGMPKERFSAEFPKEGPSILRIQQVVRGDSAAYFCASSRAGTSPISEQFFGPGTRLTVL.

The chain combines TRBV6-5 with TRBJ1-2; 9 bases match TRBD1. Germline trimming cut 4 bases from V and 3 bases from J; bases unmatched to any gene: 6. The length of the CDR3 is 15 residues. Germline V gene lookup returns CDR1 MNHEY and CDR2 SVGAGI. Here the CDR3 DNA reads TGTGCCAGCAGTTCCCAGTGGACAGGGGACTATGGCTACACCTTC. It encodes CASSSQWTGDYGYTF.

CDR3 in amino acids: CASSQDLATNEKLFF. Written as DNA, the CDR3 is TGCGCCAGCAGCCAAGATCTTGCAACTAATGAAAAACTGTTTTTT. The chain combines TRBV4-3 with TRBJ1-4, with D unclear. The CDR3 contains 15 residues. CDR1 and CDR2 (germline): LGHNA, YSLEER. V gave up 0 bases and J gave up 0 bases, with 5 bases separating them.

The genes are TRBV7-2 and TRBJ1-1; the D gene is possibly TRBD1 (5 bases). V was trimmed by 2 bases and J by 1 base, leaving 11 bases between them. In germline, CDR1 is SGHTA, CDR2 FQGNSA. The CDR3 sequence is 15 residues long. This CDR3 reads CASSLHRQGNTEAFF. DNA of the CDR3: TGTGCCAGCAGCTTACATCGCCAGGGGAACACTGAAGCTTTCTTT.

As for this clone: The DNA is omitted, as the CDR3 cannot be located on it reliably, and the CDR3 follows TCRdb's listing. The V and J genes are TRBV6-5 and TRBJ2-5; the table names TRBD2, a call not compared with the DNA. Germline loops: CDR1 MNHEY, CDR2 SVGAGI. Both ends counted, the CDR3 spans 11 residues. CDR3 sequence: CASSSSGTQYF.

This rearrangement joins TRBV6-5 to TRBJ1-1; the D gene is possibly TRBD1 (5 bases). CDR1 is MNHEY and CDR2 is SVGAGI in the germline V gene. The CDR3 consists of 15 residues. V was trimmed by 5 bases and J by 0 bases, leaving 13 bases between them. The CDR3 bases are TGTGCCAGCAGTGGCGGCTGGGGGGTGAACACTGAAGCTTTCTTT. Translation: CASSGGWGVNTEAFF.

This clone was observed once. This rearrangement joins TRBV4-1 to TRBJ1-1, with D uncertain. The CDR3 is made up of 19 amino acids. CDR1 MGHRA and CDR2 YSYEKL come from the germline V gene. V was cut by 2 bases and J by 0 bases, with 22 bases left in between. The CDR3 coding sequence is TGCGCCAGCAGCCAATTTGGTGCTATATTAACCGGTATGAACACTGAAGCTTTCTTT. Translating it yields CASSQFGAILTGMNTEAFF.

This clone has only a few counts. The V and J genes are TRBV7-8 and TRBJ2-5; 8 bases map to TRBD1. Germline lookup yields CDR1 SGHVS and CDR2 FQNEAQ. J lost 4 bases, V lost 3 bases, and 4 bases had no gene match. This CDR3 has 14 residues. The CDR3 is CASSFAGGGETQYF. In nucleotides, the CDR3 is TGTGCCAGCAGCTTTGCAGGGGGCGGAGAGACCCAGTACTTC.

The CDR3 spells CASSLPTGDTYEQYF. CDR3 in DNA: TGCGCCAGCAGCCTCCCGACAGGAGATACCTACGAGCAGTACTTC. The gene calls are TRBV5-1 and TRBJ2-5, with D possibly being TRBD1 (6 bases). The assigned J gene may be wrong: the sequence end matches TRBJ2-7 better. The CDR3 length is 15 residues. Germline CDR1 and CDR2: SGHRS and YFSETQ.

The chain couples TRBV5-1 to TRBJ1-1, with D tentatively TRBD1 (6 bases). Trimming pared 4 bases from V and 1 base from J, leaving 14 bases between. The CDR3 consists of 15 residues. Germline assignment: CDR1 SGHRS and CDR2 YFSETQ. DNA of the CDR3: TGCGCCAGCAGCCCATATCAACAGGGGAACACTGAAGCTTTCTTT. This translates into CASSPYQQGNTEAFF.

V usage is TRBV6-1 and J usage is TRBJ1-1; D is perhaps TRBD1 (6 bases). V was clipped by 6 bases and J by 1 base, with 12 bases between them. Germline-derived CDR1 and CDR2 are MNHNS and SASEGT. The CDR3 is made up of 14 amino acids. The CDR3 nucleotides read TGTGCCAGCAGGGGGGGGCCGGGGAACACTGAAGCTTTCTTT. This gives the protein CASRGGPGNTEAFF.

This clone has just a few counts. The chain combines TRBV7-9 with TRBJ1-2; D possibly corresponds to TRBD1 (6 bases). Germline V gene sequence: CDR1 SEHNR, CDR2 FQNEAQ (reference sequence). Trimming stripped 4 bases from V and 5 bases from J, with 11 bases between. This CDR3 comprises 13 residues. The CDR3 here is CASSSGGAYGYTF. In DNA form, the CDR3 reads TGTGCCAGCAGCTCCGGGGGGGCGTATGGCTACACCTTC. Based on the CDR3 plus reference TRBV7-9 and TRBJ1-2, the full variable domain is DTGVSQNPRHKITKRGQNVTFRCDPISEHNRLYWYRQTLGQGPEFLTYFQNEAQLEKSRLLSDRFSAERPKGSFSTLEIQRTEQGDSAMYLCASSSGGAYGYTFGSGTRLTVV.

The CDR3 is CASRYRTDSYEQYF. The CDR3 coding sequence is TGCGCCAGCAGATATCGGACAGATTCCTACGAGCAGTACTTC. The gene calls are TRBV5-1 and TRBJ2-7; perhaps TRBD1 as D (6 bases). Trimming removed 5 bases from V and 1 base from J, with 13 bases in between. This CDR3 region has 14 residues. The germline V gene has CDR1 SGHRS and CDR2 YFSETQ.

The chain has TRBV28 and TRBJ2-1; D not resolved. This CDR3 spans 12 amino acids. The germline V gene has CDR1 MDHEN and CDR2 SYDVKM. The CDR3 nucleotides read TGTGGGATAGGAGCTTCCTACAATGAGCAGTTCTTC. Protein product: CGIGASYNEQFF.

The J gene is TRBJ1-1, the V gene TRBV29-1; possibly TRBD1 for D (5 bases). The germline CDR1 and CDR2 sequences are SQVTM and ANQGSEA. V lost 7 bases to trimming and J lost 6 bases, with 12 bases between them. The CDR3 contains 11 residues. CDR3 loop: CSAQGGPEAFF. CDR3 nucleotides: TGCAGCGCCCAGGGAGGGCCTGAAGCTTTCTTT.

In DNA, the CDR3 is TGTGCCAGCAGTGCCCCCGGGACTAATGAGGAAAAACTGTTTTTT. It translates to CASSAPGTNEEKLFF. The chain has TRBV25-1 and TRBJ1-4; D is perhaps TRBD1 (5 bases). V was shortened by 4 bases and J by 8 bases, with 17 bases between the two germline ends. CDR3 length: 15 residues. Germline lookup yields CDR1 MGHDK and CDR2 SYGVNS.

With respect to this clone: Mismatch with germline at one junction end may stem from a read error. V usage is TRBV27 and J usage is TRBJ2-1; the D gene is possibly TRBD2 (5 bases). CDR3 length: 14 residues. CDR1 is MNHEY and CDR2 is SMNVEV in the germline V gene (reference sequence). The CDR3 region is CVSSLSGAYNEQFF. In DNA form, the CDR3 reads TGTGTCAGCAGTTTGTCCGGGGCCTACAATGAGCAGTTCTTC.

V gene TRBV4-1 combines with J gene TRBJ1-1; 7 nucleotides align to TRBD1. V lost 3 bases and J lost 3; bases outside the gene matches: 4. CDR1 and CDR2 (germline): MGHRA, YSYEKL. This CDR3 is 14 amino acids long. The CDR3 nucleotides are TGCGCCAGCAGCCAGGAAGACAGGGACACTGAAGCTTTCTTT. Amino acid sequence: CASSQEDRDTEAFF.